Following are 32 T cell receptor beta chains from one sample sequenced in a study of blood T cell repertoires in COVID-19 (dated by TCRdb to about 2020). The library was made by the immunoSEQ multiplex PCR assay. Sourced from immuneACCESS, this table was stored by TCRdb with only in-frame sequences that have V and J called. A share of the clones is absent; for the studies checked, an unresolved V gene accounts for under half, and the remainder has no known explanation. Recorded for this sample are around 100,000 clones; around 83% of them occurred a single time. The top ten constitute around 3.4% of the sample. Sequencing was performed on peripheral blood. Receptor source: a man in his forties or fifties with acute or convalescent COVID-19.

The chain links TRBV7-2 to TRBJ2-5, with TRBD2 as a possible D gene (5 bases). The CDR3 spans 14 residues. V was clipped by 3 bases and J by 5 bases, with 13 bases between them. Germline lookup yields CDR1 SGHTA and CDR2 FQGNSA. The CDR3 DNA sequence: TGTGCCAGCAGCTTGACGGGGTCGGGGGAGACCCAGTACTTC. Its translation: CASSLTGSGETQYF.

This chain links TRBV18 with TRBJ2-3; 8 nucleotides agree with TRBD1. Per germline, CDR1 KGHSH and CDR2 LQKENI. V shed 3 bases, J shed 1 base, and the junction held 12 bases outside the gene matches. This CDR3 comprises 18 residues. The CDR3 DNA sequence: TGTGCCAGCTCACCGCGGGCAGGGGGCATTGCGCGCACAGATACGCAGTATTTT. Its protein product is CASSPRAGGIARTDTQYF.

V gene TRBV3-1 (or the pseudogene TRBV3-2) combines with J gene TRBJ2-3, with 15 positions matching TRBD2. The CDR3 extends over 18 amino acids. V shed 4 bases, J shed 3 bases, and the junction held 8 bases outside the gene matches. Germline V gene lookup returns CDR1 LGHDT and CDR2 YNNKEL (reference sequence). The CDR3 DNA follows: TGTGCCAGCAGCCTACGGACTAGCGGGGGGGCCGGGACAGATACGCAGTATTTT. Translation gives CASSLRTSGGAGTDTQYF.

The gene calls are TRBV7-6 and TRBJ2-7, with TRBD1 matching 9 bases. Germline CDR1 reads SGHVS; CDR2 reads FNYEAQ. This CDR3 has 13 amino acids. V lost 5 bases, J lost 4 bases, and 3 bases stayed unmatched. For the CDR3, the DNA is TGTGCCAGCAGCGGGACAGGGATGTACGAGCAGTACTTC. Protein product: CASSGTGMYEQYF.

This chain connects TRBV6-2 or TRBV6-3 to TRBJ2-5; D is possibly TRBD2 (6 bases). The CDR3 length is 13 residues. Per germline, CDR1 MNHEY and CDR2 SVGEGT. V was cut by 5 bases and J by 4 bases, with 11 bases left in between. The CDR3 region has the DNA TGTGCCAGCAGTGCCGTGGGGGGAGAGACCCAGTACTTC. Encoded protein: CASSAVGGETQYF.

V usage is TRBV4-2 and J usage is TRBJ2-2; 10 nucleotides line up with TRBD2. V lost 0 bases to trimming and J lost 6 bases; unmatched junction nucleotides: 7. The V gene's germline CDR1 is LGHNA and CDR2 YNFKEQ. The CDR3 runs 17 residues. In nucleotides, the CDR3 is TGTGCCAGCAGCCAAGATGGGACTAGCGTAGGATCCGGGGAGCTGTTTTTT. Translation gives CASSQDGTSVGSGELFF.

This chain joins TRBV30 and TRBJ2-3, with D possibly TRBD1 on 6 matching bases. Germline V gene data show CDR1 as GTSNPN and CDR2 as SVGIG (reference sequence). Trimming removed 2 bases at V and 6 bases at J, with 12 bases between. This CDR3 is 13 amino acids long. CDR3 region: CAWSLGAGDTQYF. The CDR3 DNA follows: TGTGCCTGGAGTTTGGGGGCAGGGGATACGCAGTATTTT.

This clone was found once. The rearrangement links TRBV5-1 to TRBJ2-1; 7 nucleotides align to TRBD1. CDR1 is SGHRS, CDR2 YFSETQ, per germline. This CDR3 region has 15 residues. The J segment lost 6 bases and the V segment lost 2 bases, leaving 8 bases of the junction unmatched. CDR3 sequence reads: CASSFTDRATNEQFF. CDR3 nucleotides: TGCGCCAGCAGCTTCACCGACAGGGCCACCAATGAGCAGTTCTTC.

The rearrangement uses TRBV10-3 and TRBJ1-5, with a weak D call TRBD1 (5 bases). Germline V gene sequence: CDR1 ENHRY, CDR2 SYGVKD. Between the trimmed V and J ends, which lost 2 bases and 0 bases, there was a span of 8 bases. The CDR3 extends over 15 amino acids. CDR3 in amino acids: CAISETGNSNQPQHF. The CDR3 DNA follows: TGTGCCATCAGTGAGACAGGCAATAGCAATCAGCCCCAGCATTTT.

V and J are TRBV7-2 and TRBJ2-7, with 8 bases identical to TRBD2. Germline CDR1 and CDR2: SGHTA and FQGNSA. CDR3 size: 15 residues. With 0 bases clipped from V and 3 bases from J, the junction kept 4 bases outside the gene matches. CDR3 sequence reads: CASSLAASGLYEQYF. DNA for the CDR3: TGTGCCAGCAGCTTAGCGGCTAGCGGGCTCTACGAGCAGTACTTC. The full variable domain, with the rest looked up from reference TRBV7-2 and TRBJ2-7, is GAGVSQSPSNKVTEKGKDVELRCDPISGHTALYWYRQSLGQGLEFLIYFQGNSAPDKSGLPSDRFSAERTGGSVSTLTIQRTQQEDSAVYLCASSLAASGLYEQYFGPGTRLTVT.

The chain joins TRBV19 to TRBJ2-7, with TRBD1 matching 8 bases. Germline loops: CDR1 LNHDA, CDR2 SQIVND (reference sequence). V gave up 5 bases and J gave up 3 bases; unmatched junction bases: 9. The CDR3 is 15 amino acids. The CDR3 region has the DNA TGTGCCAGTAGTGCCACCGGGACAGGATACTACGAGCAGTACTTC. This codes for CASSATGTGYYEQYF.

The DNA for the CDR3 is TGTGCCAGCAGGCCCGGGACAAAGTACTTC. It encodes CASRPGTKYF. The J gene is TRBJ2-4, the V gene TRBV13, with a possible D match to TRBD1 (6 bases). The V end was cut by 6 bases, the J end by 14 bases, with 11 bases between. The CDR3 has 10 residues. CDR1 and CDR2 (germline): PRHDT, FYEKMQ (reference sequence).

This clone was seen more than once but under ten times. The J gene is TRBJ1-1, the V gene TRBV20-1; 9 bases map to TRBD1. The CDR3 runs to 14 residues. V was clipped by 4 bases and J by 0 bases; unmatched bases: 3. In germline, CDR1 is DFQATT, CDR2 SNEGSKA (reference sequence). CDR3 DNA sequence: TGCAGTGCTACTGACAGGGGGATGAACACTGAAGCTTTCTTT. Amino acids: CSATDRGMNTEAFF.

V is TRBV11-2 and J is TRBJ1-2; D is perhaps TRBD1 (6 bases). Deletions cut 2 bases from V and 6 bases from J, with 13 bases between. The CDR3 has 14 amino acids. Germline loops: CDR1 SGHAT, CDR2 FQNNGV. CDR3 loop: CASSLSPGANGYTF. The DNA of the CDR3 is TGTGCCAGCAGCTTAAGCCCAGGGGCGAATGGCTACACCTTC.

V gene TRBV2 combines with J gene TRBJ1-5; the match to TRBD1 covers 7 bases. This CDR3 has 15 amino acids. Per germline, CDR1 SNHLY and CDR2 FYNNEI. The J segment lost 0 bases and the V segment lost 11 bases, leaving 10 bases of the junction unmatched. The CDR3 nucleotides are TGTGCCGCGGGACAGAGCTCTTATAGCAATCAGCCCCAGCATTTT. It specifies CAAGQSSYSNQPQHF.

CDR3 loop: CASSSGGNTEAFF. The CDR3 coding sequence is TGTGCCAGCAGTTCGGGGGGAAACACTGAAGCTTTCTTT. This chain links TRBV6-5 with TRBJ1-1; possible D gene TRBD1, 5 bases. Trimming took off 4 bases at V and 2 bases at J, with 8 bases between the two ends. The CDR3 has 13 residues. Per the germline V gene, CDR1 is MNHEY and CDR2 is SVGAGI.

The chain joins TRBV2 to TRBJ1-4; D possibly corresponds to TRBD1 (6 bases). Trimming pared 6 bases from V and 4 bases from J, leaving 12 bases between. Germline lookup yields CDR1 SNHLY and CDR2 FYNNEI. This CDR3 has 14 residues. CDR3 in amino acids: CASSPTGFNEKLFF. The CDR3 DNA reads TGTGCCAGCAGCCCTACAGGGTTTAATGAAAAACTGTTTTTT.

This clone appeared a few times. The rearrangement links TRBV30 to TRBJ1-2, with 9 nucleotides matching TRBD1. The germline V gene has CDR1 GTSNPN and CDR2 SVGIG (reference sequence). With 1 base clipped from V and 1 base from J, the junction kept 10 bases outside the gene matches. The CDR3 totals 17 residues. CDR3 sequence (DNA): TGTGCCTGGAGTGCCGGGACAGGGCAGCTTTATAACTATGGCTACACCTTC. Protein: CAWSAGTGQLYNYGYTF.

The genes are TRBV27 and TRBJ1-1; D is uncertain. Deletions cut 6 bases from V and 5 bases from J, with 19 bases between. The CDR3 extends over 15 amino acids. CDR1 is MNHEY, CDR2 SMNVEV, per germline (reference sequence). The DNA for the CDR3 is TGTGCCAGCAGACTGTCCCCCTTTGTAGCGACTGAAGCTTTCTTT. Translating it yields CASRLSPFVATEAFF.

This chain uses TRBV30 with TRBJ2-2, with 9 nucleotides matching TRBD2. The CDR3 consists of 14 residues. The junction had 4 bases not matched to a gene; V was cut back by 5 bases and J by 3 bases. CDR1 GTSNPN and CDR2 SVGIG come from the germline V gene (reference sequence). The CDR3 DNA sequence: TGTGCCTGGGGGCGGGGGGGCGACACCGGGGAGCTGTTTTTT. Protein sequence: CAWGRGGDTGELFF.

This chain joins TRBV11-2 and TRBJ2-7; 8 positions agree with TRBD1. This CDR3 comprises 14 residues. V lost 1 base, J lost 2 bases, and 1 base stayed unmatched. Germline loops: CDR1 SGHAT, CDR2 FQNNGV. For the CDR3, the DNA is TGTGCCAGCAGCTTAGGGACAGGGCCCTACGAGCAGTACTTC. Encoded protein: CASSLGTGPYEQYF.

The rearrangement links TRBV10-3 to TRBJ1-1; 9 nucleotides agree with TRBD1. Germline-derived CDR1 and CDR2 are ENHRY and SYGVKD. Losses at the gene ends were 0 bases for V and 9 bases for J; bases not matched to a gene: 8. This CDR3 has 15 amino acids. CDR3 in amino acids: CAISESGTGLKQAFF. The CDR3 region has the DNA TGTGCCATCAGTGAGTCCGGGACAGGGTTGAAACAAGCTTTCTTT.

V gene TRBV24-1 combines with J gene TRBJ2-3; 7 bases map to TRBD2. This CDR3 contains 15 residues. The germline V gene has CDR1 KGHDR and CDR2 SFDVKD. J gave up 6 bases and V 2 bases, and 7 bases lay outside the gene matches. CDR3 amino acids: CATSDYEVGGDTQYF. In DNA form, the CDR3 reads TGTGCCACCAGTGATTACGAGGTCGGGGGGGATACGCAGTATTTT.

A few counts support this clone. The chain carries TRBV5-1 and TRBJ2-7; TRBD2 might be the D (5 bases). This CDR3 comprises 14 residues. Trimming removed 0 bases at V and 0 bases at J, with 7 bases between. Looked up from germline, CDR1 is SGHRS and CDR2 is YFSETQ. CDR3: CASSLAGTSYEQYF. As DNA, the CDR3 is TGCGCCAGCAGCTTGGCGGGAACCTCCTACGAGCAGTACTTC.

The chain employs TRBV20-1 and TRBJ2-5; 8 bases are shared with TRBD2. The J segment lost 5 bases and the V segment lost 3 bases, leaving 8 bases of the junction unmatched. Germline loops: CDR1 DFQATT, CDR2 SNEGSKA (reference sequence). CDR3 size: 14 residues. The CDR3 reads CSASPPTSDETQYF. DNA for the CDR3: TGCAGTGCTAGTCCACCGACTAGCGATGAGACCCAGTACTTC.

The chain has TRBV4-3 and TRBJ2-3; weak D call: TRBD1 (5 bases). Trimming stripped 3 bases from V and 2 bases from J, with 15 bases between. The CDR3 length is 16 residues. In germline, CDR1 is LGHNA, CDR2 YSLEER. CDR3 sequence (DNA): TGCGCCAGCAGCCATCTTAGGACAACCGCCACAGATACGCAGTATTTT. Protein product: CASSHLRTTATDTQYF.

This clone was observed a few times. V is TRBV10-2 and J is TRBJ1-1; 7 bases agree with TRBD1. Losses at the gene ends were 5 bases for V and 1 base for J; bases not matched to a gene: 7. This CDR3 contains 15 residues. Germline V gives CDR1 WSHSY, CDR2 SAAADI. The CDR3 spells CASSYHRGQNTEAFF. In nucleotides, the CDR3 is TGCGCCAGCAGTTACCACAGGGGCCAGAACACTGAAGCTTTCTTT.

The rearrangement joins TRBV19 to TRBJ1-5; D is perhaps TRBD1 (5 bases). CDR3 length: 14 residues. In germline, CDR1 is LNHDA, CDR2 SQIVND (reference sequence). V lost 0 bases and J 3 bases, leaving 6 bases between the germline ends. In DNA, the CDR3 is TGTGCCAGTAGTATAGAGGGGCCCAATCAGCCCCAGCATTTT. This gives the protein CASSIEGPNQPQHF.

This clone was found many times. This chain links TRBV9 with TRBJ2-3; 7 nucleotides align to TRBD1. This CDR3 region has 15 residues. Germline CDR1 is SGDLS and CDR2 is YYNGEE. V lost 0 bases, J lost 1 base, and 2 bases stayed unmatched. The CDR3 nucleotides read TGTGCCAGCAGCGTAGACCAGGGGGGCACAGATACGCAGTATTTT. Protein: CASSVDQGGTDTQYF.

J is TRBJ2-2 and V is TRBV5-1; 10 nucleotides agree with TRBD2. Trimming cost V 2 bases and J 7 bases; bases outside gene matches: 2. The CDR3 is 14 amino acids. Per the germline V gene, CDR1 is SGHRS and CDR2 is YFSETQ. CDR3 sequence reads: CASSLGLADGELFF. CDR3 bases: TGCGCCAGCAGCTTAGGACTAGCGGACGGGGAGCTGTTTTTT.

This sequence joins TRBV11-2 and TRBJ1-1; D ambiguous. The CDR3 covers 14 residues. The germline V and J ends were trimmed by 1 base and 1 base, with 7 bases remaining between them. Germline values: CDR1 SGHAT, CDR2 FQNNGV. In nucleotides, the CDR3 is TGTGCCAGCAGCTTAGGGCCAGGGAACACTGAAGCTTTCTTT. Translating gives CASSLGPGNTEAFF.

J is TRBJ2-7 and V is TRBV7-6; 15 bases line up with TRBD2. Germline CDR1 reads SGHVS; CDR2 reads FNYEAQ. With V trimmed by 1 base and J by 2 bases, 3 bases remained unmatched. This CDR3 is 17 amino acids long. Here the CDR3 DNA reads TGTGCCAGCAGCTTAGAGGGACTAGCGGGGGGTACCTACGAGCAGTACTTC. Translating it yields CASSLEGLAGGTYEQYF. The full variable domain, in which reference TRBV7-6 and TRBJ2-7 provide the parts outside the CDR3, is GAGVSQSPRYKVTKRGQDVALRCDPISGHVSLYWYRQALGQGPEFLTYFNYEAQQDKSGLPNDRFSAERPEGSISTLTIQRTEQRDSAMYRCASSLEGLAGGTYEQYFGPGTRLTVT.